This is a list of T cell receptor beta chains from one sample in a study of shared clonotypes between healthy human individuals. The data were produced by immunoSEQ multiplex PCR, yet TCRdb's version contains in-frame clones alone and is incomplete. The data contain more than 2,000,000 clones, 90% to 95% of them seen just once; the ten biggest clones take up 0.39%. The sequenced sample consisted of naive CD4+ T cells from PBMCs. The receptors were gathered from a man aged 18 to 29 in good health. Some clones in this sample may be carry-over from other donors' samples. Both conserved end residues are part of each CDR3. D genes are given only for firm matches. Expanded clones are given a class, and other clones once, few, many or no size at all.

V gene: TRBV6-1
clone size: NA
D gene: TRBD1
J gene: TRBJ1-2
CDR3 protein: CASSDGGGIQGYTF
CDR3 DNA: TGTGCCAGCAGTGACGGAGGGGGCATACAGGGCTACACCTTC

V gene: TRBV6-5
clone size: NA
D gene: TRBD1
J gene: TRBJ1-1
CDR3 protein: CASTPTGRIPEAFF
CDR3 DNA: TGTGCCAGCACCCCGACAGGGAGAATCCCTGAAGCTTTCTTT

V gene: TRBV5-4
clone size: NA
D gene: TRBD2
J gene: TRBJ2-7
CDR3 protein: CASGTSGSSYEQYF
CDR3 DNA: TGTGCCAGCGGAACTAGCGGTAGCTCCTACGAGCAGTACTTC

V gene: TRBV19
clone size: NA
D gene: NA
J gene: TRBJ2-3
CDR3 protein: CASSSPGGRKADTQYF
CDR3 DNA: TGTGCCAGTAGTTCCCCTGGTGGGAGGAAAGCAGATACGCAGTATTTT

V gene: TRBV19
clone size: NA
D gene: NA
J gene: TRBJ2-5
CDR3 protein: CASSPGPVQETQYF
CDR3 DNA: TGTGCCAGTAGTCCAGGACCGGTCCAAGAGACCCAGTACTTC

V gene: TRBV5-5
clone size: NA
D gene: NA
J gene: TRBJ2-7
CDR3 protein: CASSFQGVTFYEQYF
CDR3 DNA: TGTGCCAGCAGCTTTCAAGGCGTGACCTTCTACGAGCAGTACTTC

V gene: TRBV5-8
clone size: NA
D gene: TRBD2
J gene: TRBJ2-2
CDR3 protein: CASSSSGNWDTGELFF
CDR3 DNA: TGTGCCAGCAGCTCGAGCGGGAACTGGGACACCGGGGAGCTGTTTTTT

V gene: TRBV28
clone size: NA
D gene: TRBD2
J gene: TRBJ2-1
CDR3 protein: CASSLGGESANEQFF
CDR3 DNA: TGTGCCAGCAGCTTGGGGGGGGAGTCTGCCAATGAGCAGTTCTTC

V gene: TRBV7-9
clone size: NA
D gene: NA
J gene: TRBJ1-6
CDR3 protein: CASRRDRENSPLHF
CDR3 DNA: TGTGCCAGCAGACGAGACAGAGAGAATTCACCCCTCCACTTT

V gene: TRBV7-3
clone size: NA
D gene: NA
J gene: TRBJ1-1
CDR3 protein: CASSLFGGQGKAFF
CDR3 DNA: TGTGCCAGCAGCTTATTTGGGGGCCAAGGAAAAGCTTTCTTT

V gene: TRBV14
clone size: NA
D gene: NA
J gene: TRBJ2-7
CDR3 protein: CASSKSTGFYEQYF
CDR3 DNA: TGTGCCAGCAGCAAGTCGACAGGATTCTACGAGCAGTACTTC

V gene: TRBV27
clone size: NA
D gene: NA
J gene: TRBJ2-5
CDR3 protein: CASSSHPIQETQYF
CDR3 DNA: TGTGCCAGCAGTTCACACCCAATACAGGAGACCCAGTACTTC

V gene: TRBV29-1
clone size: NA
D gene: NA
J gene: TRBJ2-2
CDR3 protein: CSVENTGELFF
CDR3 DNA: TGCAGCGTTGAAAACACCGGGGAGCTGTTTTTT

V gene: TRBV7-9
clone size: NA
D gene: NA
J gene: TRBJ2-1
CDR3 protein: CASSLELARLPGEQFF
CDR3 DNA: TGTGCCAGCAGCTTAGAGTTGGCGCGGCTTCCCGGGGAGCAGTTCTTC

V gene: TRBV9
clone size: NA
D gene: NA
J gene: TRBJ2-7
CDR3 protein: CASSVEGGKGHEQYF
CDR3 DNA: TGTGCCAGCAGCGTAGAAGGTGGGAAGGGGCACGAGCAGTACTTC

V gene: TRBV5-1
clone size: NA
D gene: NA
J gene: TRBJ1-5
CDR3 protein: CASSLGENQPQHF
CDR3 DNA: TGCGCCAGCAGCTTGGGGGAGAATCAGCCCCAGCATTTT

V gene: TRBV10-3
clone size: NA
D gene: NA
J gene: TRBJ2-1
CDR3 protein: CAISDRGHNEQFF
CDR3 DNA: TGTGCCATCAGTGACAGGGGCCACAATGAGCAGTTCTTC

V gene: TRBV7-9
clone size: NA
D gene: TRBD1
J gene: TRBJ2-7
CDR3 protein: CASSLGQGATYEQYF
CDR3 DNA: TGTGCCAGCAGCTTGGGACAGGGGGCAACCTACGAGCAGTACTTC

V gene: TRBV5-6
clone size: NA
D gene: NA
J gene: TRBJ2-3
CDR3 protein: CASSPWGGPTDTQYF
CDR3 DNA: TGTGCCAGCAGCCCCTGGGGCGGGCCCACAGATACGCAGTATTTT

V gene: TRBV29-1
clone size: NA
D gene: NA
J gene: TRBJ2-3
CDR3 protein: CSVMATDRSPDTQYF
CDR3 DNA: TGCAGCGTTATGGCCACAGACCGTTCTCCAGATACGCAGTATTTT

V gene: TRBV7-3
clone size: NA
D gene: NA
J gene: TRBJ2-1
CDR3 protein: CASSLLVYDEQFF
CDR3 DNA: TGTGCCAGCAGCTTACTAGTTTACGATGAGCAGTTCTTC

V gene: TRBV5-1
clone size: NA
D gene: NA
J gene: TRBJ1-2
CDR3 protein: CASSLETANYGYTF
CDR3 DNA: TGCGCCAGCAGCTTGGAAACAGCAAACTATGGCTACACCTTC

V gene: TRBV5-4
clone size: NA
D gene: NA
J gene: TRBJ1-1
CDR3 protein: CASSLGGNTEAFF
CDR3 DNA: TGTGCCAGCAGCTTGGGGGGGAACACTGAAGCTTTCTTT

V gene: TRBV19
clone size: NA
D gene: TRBD2
J gene: TRBJ2-7
CDR3 protein: CASSIQREGRYEQYF
CDR3 DNA: TGTGCCAGTAGTATTCAGCGGGAGGGCCGCTACGAGCAGTACTTC

V gene: TRBV4-1
clone size: NA
D gene: TRBD2
J gene: TRBJ2-1
CDR3 protein: CASSQGTSGLPAYNEQFF
CDR3 DNA: TGCGCCAGCAGCCAGGGGACTAGCGGGCTACCTGCCTACAATGAGCAGTTCTTC

V gene: TRBV14
clone size: NA
D gene: TRBD2
J gene: TRBJ2-3
CDR3 protein: CASSYSGSTDTQYF
CDR3 DNA: TGTGCCAGCAGCTATAGCGGGAGCACAGATACGCAGTATTTT

V gene: TRBV4-1
clone size: NA
D gene: TRBD1
J gene: TRBJ2-5
CDR3 protein: CASSQTGQGKETQYF
CDR3 DNA: TGCGCCAGCAGCCAAACCGGACAGGGGAAAGAGACCCAGTACTTC

V gene: TRBV7-3
clone size: NA
D gene: NA
J gene: TRBJ2-5
CDR3 protein: CASSTVETQYF
CDR3 DNA: TGTGCCAGCAGCACTGTTGAGACCCAGTACTTC

V gene: TRBV6-5
clone size: NA
D gene: NA
J gene: TRBJ1-6
CDR3 protein: CASTTGHRYNSPLHF
CDR3 DNA: TGTGCCAGCACCACTGGACACCGCTATAATTCACCCCTCCACTTT

V gene: TRBV9
clone size: NA
D gene: NA
J gene: TRBJ1-3
CDR3 protein: CASSVGPSSGNTIYF
CDR3 DNA: TGTGCCAGCAGCGTAGGGCCATCCTCTGGAAACACCATATATTTT

V gene: TRBV29-1
clone size: NA
D gene: TRBD2
J gene: TRBJ2-7
CDR3 protein: CSVGLLADSYEQYF
CDR3 DNA: TGCAGCGTTGGCTTACTAGCGGACTCCTACGAGCAGTACTTC

V gene: TRBV7-2
clone size: NA
D gene: NA
J gene: TRBJ1-1
CDR3 protein: CASLLMTVNTEAFF
CDR3 DNA: TGTGCCAGCCTGTTAATGACGGTGAACACTGAAGCTTTCTTT

V gene: TRBV28
clone size: NA
D gene: TRBD2
J gene: TRBJ2-7
CDR3 protein: CASSLAGGAYEQYF
CDR3 DNA: TGTGCCAGCAGTCTAGCGGGAGGCGCCTACGAGCAGTACTTC

V gene: TRBV2
clone size: NA
D gene: TRBD2
J gene: TRBJ2-1
CDR3 protein: CASSERGASGRWFF
CDR3 DNA: TGTGCCAGCAGTGAAAGGGGGGCTAGCGGGAGGTGGTTCTTC

V gene: TRBV4-1
clone size: NA
D gene: NA
J gene: TRBJ2-5
CDR3 protein: CASSQDRGAAHETQYF
CDR3 DNA: TGCGCCAGCAGCCAAGATCGCGGGGCAGCCCATGAGACCCAGTACTTC

V gene: TRBV30
clone size: NA
D gene: NA
J gene: TRBJ2-1
CDR3 protein: CAWNPQILYNEQFF
CDR3 DNA: TGTGCCTGGAACCCACAGATACTCTACAATGAGCAGTTCTTC

V gene: TRBV6-1
clone size: NA
D gene: NA
J gene: TRBJ1-5
CDR3 protein: CASEAQGNQPQHF
CDR3 DNA: TGTGCCAGCGAAGCCCAAGGCAATCAGCCCCAGCATTTT

V gene: TRBV30
clone size: NA
D gene: NA
J gene: TRBJ1-2
CDR3 protein: CAWSWTQGYGYTF
CDR3 DNA: TGTGCCTGGTCCTGGACCCAGGGCTATGGCTACACCTTC

V gene: TRBV6-5
clone size: NA
D gene: TRBD1
J gene: TRBJ1-3
CDR3 protein: CASRSPGTGRNTIYF
CDR3 DNA: TGTGCCAGCAGAAGTCCCGGGACAGGGCGAAACACCATATATTTT

V gene: TRBV6-5
clone size: NA
D gene: NA
J gene: TRBJ1-1
CDR3 protein: CASSYQGGELKAFF
CDR3 DNA: TGTGCCAGCAGTTACCAAGGGGGGGAGTTAAAAGCTTTCTTT

V gene: TRBV5-1
clone size: NA
D gene: TRBD2
J gene: TRBJ2-3
CDR3 protein: CASSLGTSGRWGDTQYF
CDR3 DNA: TGCGCCAGCAGCCTGGGGACTAGCGGGAGATGGGGAGATACGCAGTATTTT

V gene: TRBV4-3
clone size: NA
D gene: TRBD2
J gene: TRBJ2-2
CDR3 protein: CASSQGPTSVYTGELFF
CDR3 DNA: TGCGCCAGCAGCCAGGGTCCGACTAGCGTATACACCGGGGAGCTGTTTTTT

V gene: TRBV25-1
clone size: NA
D gene: TRBD2
J gene: TRBJ2-7
CDR3 protein: CASSSETSGSYEQYF
CDR3 DNA: TGTGCCAGCAGTAGCGAGACTAGCGGTAGCTACGAGCAGTACTTC

V gene: TRBV7-2
clone size: NA
D gene: TRBD1
J gene: TRBJ1-2
CDR3 protein: CASSLRQGRGYTF
CDR3 DNA: TGTGCCAGCAGCTTAAGACAGGGTAGGGGCTACACCTTC

V gene: TRBV28
clone size: NA
D gene: TRBD2
J gene: TRBJ2-1
CDR3 protein: CASRSKLAGSYNEQFF
CDR3 DNA: TGTGCCAGCAGGTCTAAACTAGCGGGGTCCTACAATGAGCAGTTCTTC

V gene: TRBV30
clone size: NA
D gene: NA
J gene: TRBJ1-5
CDR3 protein: CAWSMDSNQPQHF
CDR3 DNA: TGTGCCTGGAGTATGGACAGCAATCAGCCCCAGCATTTT

V gene: TRBV28
clone size: NA
D gene: NA
J gene: TRBJ2-4
CDR3 protein: CASSLESIQYF
CDR3 DNA: TGTGCCAGCAGTTTAGAAAGCATTCAGTACTTC

V gene: TRBV18
clone size: NA
D gene: NA
J gene: TRBJ1-1
CDR3 protein: CASSQGVNTEAFF
CDR3 DNA: TGTGCCAGCTCACAGGGAGTGAACACTGAAGCTTTCTTT

V gene: TRBV9
clone size: NA
D gene: TRBD1
J gene: TRBJ1-3
CDR3 protein: CASSVAPHTGTGAASGGNTIYF
CDR3 DNA: TGTGCCAGCAGCGTAGCCCCCCACACCGGGACAGGGGCCGCGAGTGGGGGAAACACCATATATTTT

V gene: TRBV9
clone size: NA
D gene: NA
J gene: TRBJ2-5
CDR3 protein: CASSRRGETQYF
CDR3 DNA: TGTGCCAGCAGCCGCAGGGGCGAGACCCAGTACTTC

V gene: TRBV29-1
clone size: NA
D gene: TRBD2
J gene: TRBJ2-5
CDR3 protein: CSVEKASGSGSQYF
CDR3 DNA: TGCAGCGTTGAAAAGGCTAGCGGGAGTGGATCCCAGTACTTC

V gene: TRBV18
clone size: NA
D gene: TRBD1
J gene: TRBJ1-2
CDR3 protein: CASSQGQGFFGDGYTF
CDR3 DNA: TGTGCCAGCTCACAGGGACAGGGGTTTTTCGGGGATGGCTACACCTTC

V gene: TRBV10-1
clone size: once
D gene: NA
J gene: TRBJ1-1
CDR3 protein: CASTLGRSTEAFF
CDR3 DNA: TGCGCCAGCACCTTGGGGCGGAGTACCGAAGCTTTCTTT

V gene: TRBV4-1
clone size: NA
D gene: TRBD2
J gene: TRBJ2-3
CDR3 protein: CASSQVGAVAGGPFTDTQYF
CDR3 DNA: TGCGCCAGCAGCCAAGTAGGTGCGGTAGCGGGAGGGCCTTTCACAGATACGCAGTATTTT

V gene: TRBV28
clone size: NA
D gene: TRBD1
J gene: TRBJ2-7
CDR3 protein: CASIPYGGQRGPYEQYF
CDR3 DNA: TGTGCCAGCATTCCATATGGCGGGCAGAGGGGGCCCTACGAGCAGTACTTC

V gene: TRBV28
clone size: NA
D gene: TRBD1
J gene: TRBJ1-5
CDR3 protein: CASSLTGQGNQPQHF
CDR3 DNA: TGTGCCAGCAGTCTTACGGGACAGGGGAATCAGCCCCAGCATTTT

V gene: TRBV18
clone size: NA
D gene: TRBD1
J gene: TRBJ2-5
CDR3 protein: CASSPPAGQGETQYF
CDR3 DNA: TGTGCCAGCTCACCACCTGCGGGACAGGGGGAGACCCAGTACTTC

V gene: TRBV6-5
clone size: once
D gene: NA
J gene: TRBJ2-7
CDR3 protein: CASSLHGSYEQYF
CDR3 DNA: TGTGCCAGCAGCCTCCACGGCTCCTACGAGCAGTACTTC

V gene: TRBV2
clone size: NA
D gene: NA
J gene: TRBJ1-1
CDR3 protein: CASSVGGAGVNTEAFF
CDR3 DNA: TGTGCCAGCAGTGTAGGGGGTGCAGGGGTGAACACTGAAGCTTTCTTT

V gene: TRBV11-3
clone size: NA
D gene: NA
J gene: TRBJ1-2
CDR3 protein: CASSLGGPAGEVRGYTF
CDR3 DNA: TGTGCCAGCAGCTTAGGAGGCCCCGCCGGTGAGGTCCGTGGCTACACCTTC